What follows is one T cell receptor (beta chain) and its context. Antigen specificity is unknown. Clones were sequenced by immunoSEQ multiplex PCR, and TCRdb holds only the in-frame ones, with some missing. The data contain about 110,000 clones, roughly 89% of them singletons. From germline, CDR1 is KGHDR and CDR2 SFDVKD. V was clipped by 7 bases and J by 4 bases, with 12 bases between them. The CDR3 covers 13 residues. The data originate from a study of T cell responses to AZD1222 COVID-19 vaccine. Study results and limitations: Repertoires were collected only later (after the peak T cell response had occurred). In a largely white British group with more females than males, clonal diversity was possibly underestimated.

The rearrangement links TRBV24-1 to TRBJ1-2; D possibly corresponds to TRBD1 (6 bases). This specimen consisted of peripheral blood, obtained on day 0 of AZD1222 vaccination. The receptor comes from an adult in good health. DNA of the CDR3: TGTGCCACCAGACAGGGCACGGGCTATGGCTACACCTTC. The encoded protein is CATRQGTGYGYTF.